This TCR beta chain appears in the sequencing data of a study of T cell changes during pregnancy in multiple sclerosis. Using immunoSEQ multiplex PCR, the repertoire was profiled, and TCRdb retains in-frame clones only, with some absent. This table holds approximately 110,000 clones, just over 90% found once. The V end lost 1 base, the J end lost 6 bases, and 13 bases lay between the germline ends. The CDR3 has 14 residues. Germline loops: CDR1 MNHNS, CDR2 SASEGT. The chain carries TRBV6-1 and TRBJ2-7; D is possibly TRBD1 (5 bases). This clonotype was obtained from a female donor with multiple sclerosis, enrolled in a pregnancy study. Sample: peripheral blood, taken after pregnancy. The CDR3 bases are TGTGCCAGCAGTGAAGGGCAGGGTGGATCCGAGCAGTACTTC. Amino acid sequence: CASSEGQGGSEQYF.